A selection of T cell receptor beta chains follows, all from one sample in a study of cytomegalovirus exposure and HLA in healthy donors. Measured with immunoSEQ multiplex PCR; TCRdb has only the in-frame clones, and not every one. Of about 120,000 clones listed, roughly 80% were seen once; the top ten hold less than 2.5%. Specimen: PBMCs. These receptor sequences come from a man under 40 in good health and CMV-seronegative. Both conserved end residues are part of each CDR3. D genes are given only for firm matches. Where a row states a size, it is once, few, many or the class of an expanded clone; other rows omit it.

D	V	size	J	DNA	CDR3
TRBD2	TRBV4-2	.	TRBJ2-5	TGTGCCAGCAGTACTGAGGGGACTAAAGAGACCCAGTACTTC	CASSTEGTKETQYF
TRBD1	TRBV7-9	.	TRBJ1-1	TGTGCCAGCAGCCTCGAGGGGGCTAACCCTGAAGCTTTCTTT	CASSLEGANPEAFF
.	TRBV30	.	TRBJ1-1	TGTGCCTGGAGACAGAACACTGAAGCTTTCTTT	CAWRQNTEAFF
TRBD1	TRBV29-1	.	TRBJ1-2	TGCAGCGCCGGGACAGTATATGGCTACACCTTC	CSAGTVYGYTF
TRBD1	TRBV7-9	.	TRBJ2-5	TGTGCCAGCAGCCACAGTACAGGGGGAGAGACCCAGTACTTC	CASSHSTGGETQYF
TRBD1	TRBV7-9	.	TRBJ1-1	TGTGCCAGCAGCCAAACAGGGGGGGACACTGAAGCTTTCTTT	CASSQTGGDTEAFF
.	TRBV10-2	.	TRBJ2-7	TGCGCCAGCACCATGGGGACTGGTCGAACAGCATCCTACGAGCAGTACTTC	CASTMGTGRTASYEQYF
.	TRBV2	.	TRBJ2-6	TGTGCCAGCAGTGAGGAGTCTGGGGCCAACGTCCTGACTTTC	CASSEESGANVLTF
.	TRBV6-4	once	TRBJ2-3	TGTGCCAGCAGTGACCGCCGGGGAGATACGCAGTATTTT	CASSDRRGDTQYF
TRBD1	TRBV5-1	.	TRBJ2-2	TGCGCCAGCAGCTTGACCACAGGGGGCACCGAGGCCGGGGAGCTGTTTTTT	CASSLTTGGTEAGELFF
TRBD1	TRBV28	.	TRBJ2-2	TGTGCCAGCAGTGAACCGGGACAGGGAAGTACCGGGGAGCTGTTTTTT	CASSEPGQGSTGELFF
TRBD2	TRBV6-5	.	TRBJ2-1	TGTGCCAGCAGTTACGGCCCGGGGGGGCTCAATGAGCAGTTCTTC	CASSYGPGGLNEQFF
.	TRBV29-1	.	TRBJ1-1	TGCAGCGTTGTTGAACACCCCACTGAAGCTTTCTTT	CSVVEHPTEAFF
.	TRBV6-1	.	TRBJ2-7	TGTGCCAGCAGTGAGGCAGTCTACGAGCAGTACTTC	CASSEAVYEQYF
.	TRBV30	.	TRBJ2-7	TGTGCCTGGAGGGAGGACAGTCCCTACGAGCAGTACTTC	CAWREDSPYEQYF
.	TRBV7-2	.	TRBJ2-5	TGTGCCAGCAGCTTTCAGGGTGGAGAAGAGACCCAGTACTTC	CASSFQGGEETQYF
.	TRBV10-2	.	TRBJ2-5	TGCGCCAGCAAAGCTAGAGCCTACCAAGAGACCCAGTACTTC	CASKARAYQETQYF
.	TRBV7-2	.	TRBJ1-5	TGTGCCAGCAGCTTAGTTGGGGGAGGGAGCAATCAGCCCCAGCATTTT	CASSLVGGGSNQPQHF
TRBD1	TRBV10-1	.	TRBJ1-1	TGCGCCAGCAGTGATAGGACAGGGGAGATGAACACTGAAGCTTTCTTT	CASSDRTGEMNTEAFF
.	TRBV2	.	TRBJ1-2	TGTGCCAGCAGCATCGGGGGGCGCGACTATGGCTACACCTTC	CASSIGGRDYGYTF
.	TRBV9	.	TRBJ2-3	TGTGCCAGCGAGATGATCGGTCCTAGCACAGATACGCAGTATTTT	CASEMIGPSTDTQYF
TRBD2	TRBV27	.	TRBJ2-1	TGTGCCAGCAGTTTCGTTACCGTCCGACTAGCGAGGGCCAATGAGCAGTTCTTC	CASSFVTVRLARANEQFF
TRBD2	TRBV7-2	.	TRBJ2-5	TGTGCCAGCAGCTCAAGGACTAGCGGGAGAGAGACCCAGTACTTC	CASSSRTSGRETQYF
TRBD1	TRBV7-6	once	TRBJ2-7	TGTGCCAGCAGCCCGGTTACAGGGGCCGGGTACGAGCAGTACTTC	CASSPVTGAGYEQYF
.	TRBV2	.	TRBJ2-5	TGTGCCAGCAGTGTTAACAGGGCAGAGGAGACCCAGTACTTC	CASSVNRAEETQYF
.	TRBV21-1	.	TRBJ2-1	TGTGCCAGCAGGAGGCAGGATGGGGGGTTCGCCTACAATGAGCAGTTCTTC	CASRRQDGGFAYNEQFF
.	TRBV12-5	once	TRBJ1-1	TGTGCTAGTGGTTTGGGAACGACACCGAACACTGAAGCTTTCTTT	CASGLGTTPNTEAFF
TRBD1	TRBV28	.	TRBJ1-2	TGTGCCAGCAGTCTAACAGGGGTCTATGGCTACACCTTC	CASSLTGVYGYTF
.	TRBV5-1	.	TRBJ2-5	TGCGCCAGCAGCTTGAGGTGGGGCAAGGAGACCCAGTACTTC	CASSLRWGKETQYF
.	TRBV5-1	.	TRBJ2-3	TGCGCCAGCAATCGCATGGGAGTCACAGATACGCAGTATTTT	CASNRMGVTDTQYF
.	TRBV19	.	TRBJ1-4	TGTGCCAGTAGACAGTTTACGGGAGAGGGTGAAAAACTGTTTTTT	CASRQFTGEGEKLFF
.	TRBV19	once	TRBJ2-3	TGTGCCAGTAGTATATCGGACAATACGAATACGCAGTATTTT	CASSISDNTNTQYF
.	TRBV28	.	TRBJ2-1	TGTGCCAGCAGTTTGGGGACTCACTACAATGAGCAGTTCTTC	CASSLGTHYNEQFF
TRBD1	TRBV9	.	TRBJ1-1	TGTGCCAGCAGCCCTCTCACCGGGACAGGGGAAACTTTCTTT	CASSPLTGTGETFF
TRBD1	TRBV7-9	.	TRBJ2-2	TGTGCCAGCACTACATTGCGGGACAGGGGAACTAGGAACACCGGGGAGCTGTTTTTT	CASTTLRDRGTRNTGELFF
.	TRBV6-7	.	TRBJ2-6	TGTGCCAGCAGTTACTCCGGGACAAACTCTGGGGCCAACGGCCTGACTTTC	CASSYSGTNSGANGLTF
.	TRBV30	.	TRBJ1-5	TGTGCCTGGAGTGCGAATGCCGGGACACAGAATCAGCCCCAGCATTTT	CAWSANAGTQNQPQHF
.	TRBV7-9	.	TRBJ1-2	TGTGCCAGCAGCTTACAGGGTAACTACTATGGCTACACCTTC	CASSLQGNYYGYTF
.	TRBV4-1	.	TRBJ2-7	TGCGCCAGCAGCCAGCTGAAGAGTGACAGCTATTCCTACGAGCAGTACTTC	CASSQLKSDSYSYEQYF
TRBD1	TRBV5-1	.	TRBJ1-3	TGCGCCACGCGGGGACAGGCTGGAAACACCATATATTTT	CATRGQAGNTIYF
.	TRBV4-2	once	TRBJ2-6	TGTGCCAGCAGCCAAGGTGGGGTTGCGCTCTACTCTGGGGCCAACGGCCTGACTTTC	CASSQGGVALYSGANGLTF
.	TRBV15	.	TRBJ2-1	TGTGCCACCAGCACGATCGCAGGGATGGACAATGAGCAGTTCTTC	CATSTIAGMDNEQFF
TRBD2	TRBV5-1	.	TRBJ2-4	TGCGCCAGCAGCCTGGGAGGGCCGGGACTAGCTCAAGGGATAGCCAAAAACAGTCAGTACTTC	CASSLGGPGLAQGIAKNSQYF
TRBD2	TRBV11-2	.	TRBJ2-3	TGTGCCAGCAGCTCAAGGACTAGCGGCACTAGCACAGATACGCAGTATTTT	CASSSRTSGTSTDTQYF
TRBD1	TRBV15	few	TRBJ2-7	TGTGCCACCAGCGCCGGGACAGGGGGCTACGAGCAGTACTTC	CATSAGTGGYEQYF
.	TRBV29-1	once	TRBJ1-4	TGCAGCGTTGAAGAAACAGGGTCTAATGAAAAACTGTTTTTT	CSVEETGSNEKLFF
TRBD1	TRBV27	.	TRBJ1-2	TGTGCCAGCAGTTTAGGGACAGGATATGGCTACACCTTC	CASSLGTGYGYTF
TRBD1	TRBV11-2	.	TRBJ2-2	TGTGCCAGCAGAAATCCGGGACAGGCGGCCACCGGGGAGCTGTTTTTT	CASRNPGQAATGELFF
.	TRBV6-1	.	TRBJ1-4	TGTGCCAGCAGTGTCTTAAGGGGTCCTAATGAAAAACTGTTTTTT	CASSVLRGPNEKLFF
.	TRBV7-2	.	TRBJ2-1	TGTGCCAGCACCCCCGCTAGCGCCACCTACAATGAGCAGTTCTTC	CASTPASATYNEQFF
.	TRBV5-1	.	TRBJ1-1	TGCGCCAGCAGTAAGGTGGCGGGCAACGTGGTGAACACTGAAGCTTTCTTT	CASSKVAGNVVNTEAFF
.	TRBV30	few	TRBJ1-1	TGTGCCTGGAGTACAATGAACACTGAAGCTTTCTTT	CAWSTMNTEAFF
TRBD2	TRBV5-5	.	TRBJ2-7	TGTGCCAGCAGTCAGCGGGGGCCCTCCTACGAGCAGTACTTC	CASSQRGPSYEQYF
.	TRBV9	once	TRBJ2-1	TGTGCCAGCAGCGTGGGGGGTGGGCCTGAGCAGTTCTTC	CASSVGGGPEQFF
.	TRBV5-1	.	TRBJ2-5	TGCGCCAGCAGCTCGACAGGCTGGGAGACCCAGTACTTC	CASSSTGWETQYF
TRBD2	TRBV18	few	TRBJ2-5	TGTGCCAGCTCACCAGCCGGGGGGGCCAGGCAGACCCAGTACTTC	CASSPAGGARQTQYF
.	TRBV19	.	TRBJ2-3	TGTGCCAGTAGTCCCACGACAGGGAGGAACGGCGATACGCAGTATTTT	CASSPTTGRNGDTQYF
TRBD1	TRBV25-1	few	TRBJ1-2	TGTGCCAGCAGTGAAGGGACAGCGGATACAGGCTACACCTTC	CASSEGTADTGYTF